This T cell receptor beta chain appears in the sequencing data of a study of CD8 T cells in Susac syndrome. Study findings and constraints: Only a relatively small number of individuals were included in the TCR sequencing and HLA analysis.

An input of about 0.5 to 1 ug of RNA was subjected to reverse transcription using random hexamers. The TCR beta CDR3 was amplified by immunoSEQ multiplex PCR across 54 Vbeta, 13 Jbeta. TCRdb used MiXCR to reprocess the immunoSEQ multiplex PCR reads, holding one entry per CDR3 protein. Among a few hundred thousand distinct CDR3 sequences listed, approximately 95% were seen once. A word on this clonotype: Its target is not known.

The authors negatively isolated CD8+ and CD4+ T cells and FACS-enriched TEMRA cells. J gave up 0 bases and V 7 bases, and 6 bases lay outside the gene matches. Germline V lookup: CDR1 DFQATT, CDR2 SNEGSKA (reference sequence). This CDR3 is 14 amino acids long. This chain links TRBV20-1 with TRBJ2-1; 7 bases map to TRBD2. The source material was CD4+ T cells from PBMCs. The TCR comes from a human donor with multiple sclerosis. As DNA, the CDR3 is TGCAGTGGTACTAGCGTAAACTCCTACAATGAGCAGTTCTTC. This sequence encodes CSGTSVNSYNEQFF.